The 17 T cell receptor beta chains below all came from one sample that was sequenced in a study of vaccination and CD4 T cells after COVID-19. Once obtained from cultured CD4+ T cells, the DNA was sequenced using the Oncomine TCR Beta short-read assay. From cultured CD4+ T cells, genomic DNA was extracted. TCRdb called the PCR reads again in MiXCR, with one record for every CDR3 protein. The sample has 9,000 to 10,000 distinct CDR3 sequences, over 30% seen once. This sample's treatment: approximately 9-day PBMC culture with coronavirus spike peptide pools or control peptides (ViraFEST assay). Prior to the COVID-19 pandemic (2011-2018), the unexposed donor's CD4+ T cells were collected. Their cognate antigens are unknown. Sequencing was carried out using CD4+ T cells from blood, cultured in vitro. These receptors all stem from a human donor in good health.

This clonotype was seen once. The chain is built from TRBV19 and TRBJ2-7; 11 positions match TRBD1. Germline values: CDR1 LNHDA, CDR2 SQIVND (reference sequence). V lost 3 bases, J lost 3 bases, and 1 base stayed unmatched. This CDR3 is 14 amino acids long. CDR3 loop: CASSMDRGRYEQYF. The DNA for the CDR3 is TGTGCCAGTAGTATGGACAGGGGGCGCTACGAGCAGTACTTC.

The V and J genes are TRBV11-2 and TRBJ2-1; 10 bases fit TRBD2. Unmatched junction bases numbered 4, after V lost 7 bases and J lost 4 bases. Looked up from germline, CDR1 is SGHAT and CDR2 is FQNNGV. CDR3 size: 14 residues. CDR3 residues: CASNPLAGYNEQFF. The CDR3, as DNA: TGTGCCAGCAACCCACTAGCGGGGTACAATGAGCAGTTCTTC.

The genes are TRBV4-1 and TRBJ2-4; no firm D call. CDR1 and CDR2 from the germline V gene are MGHRA and YSYEKL. The CDR3 covers 15 residues. V was trimmed by 3 bases and J by 0 bases, leaving 9 bases between them. CDR3 loop: CASSHGILAKNIQYF. CDR3 DNA: TGCGCCAGCAGCCATGGGATTTTAGCCAAAAACATTCAGTACTTC.

The chain couples TRBV6-2 or TRBV6-3 to TRBJ1-2; D is unresolved. Trimming pared 8 bases from V and 0 bases from J, leaving 10 bases between. Germline values: CDR1 MNHEY, CDR2 SVGEGT. The CDR3 has 13 residues. The CDR3 loop is CASRAPSNYGYTF. The DNA for the CDR3 is TGTGCCAGCCGGGCCCCTTCTAACTATGGCTACACCTTC.

This clonotype was recorded a few times. The V call is TRBV20-1, the J call TRBJ2-7, with D perhaps TRBD2 (7 bases). The V gene's germline CDR1 is DFQATT and CDR2 SNEGSKA (reference sequence). There are 14 residues in the CDR3. Trimming stripped 6 bases from V and 3 bases from J, with 18 bases between. DNA for the CDR3: TGCAGTGCCATTAAAACAGGGACTAACTACGAGCAGTACTTC. As protein: CSAIKTGTNYEQYF.

A few counts support this clonotype. The CDR3 DNA reads TGTGCCAGCAGTGATAACCTGGTATTTGGCAATGAGCAGTTCTTC. It translates to CASSDNLVFGNEQFF. The gene calls are TRBV2 and TRBJ2-1; D is ambiguous. There are 15 residues in the CDR3. The V gene's germline CDR1 is SNHLY and CDR2 FYNNEI. V lost 3 bases and J lost 6, with 15 bases in between.

The chain carries TRBV10-3 and TRBJ2-2, with D tentatively TRBD2 (6 bases). The CDR3 is made up of 14 amino acids. Trimming shortened V by 3 bases and J by 6 bases, and 11 bases separated the two germline ends. CDR1 is ENHRY and CDR2 is SYGVKD in the germline V gene. The CDR3 sequence is CAISELLASGELFF. The CDR3 DNA is TGTGCCATCAGTGAACTCCTAGCGTCCGGGGAGCTGTTTTTT.

The V call is TRBV7-2, the J call TRBJ2-1, with D tentatively TRBD1 (7 bases). Per the germline V gene, CDR1 is SGHTA and CDR2 is FQGNSA. Trimming removed 5 bases at V and 8 bases at J, with 16 bases between. The CDR3 runs 14 residues. The CDR3 spells CASSPRTGGYEQFF. The CDR3 DNA reads as TGTGCCAGCAGCCCACGGACAGGAGGGTATGAGCAGTTCTTC.

This sequence joins TRBV20-1 and TRBJ2-2, with a tentative D call TRBD1 (6 bases). The CDR3 is 14 residues long. The germline gives CDR1 DFQATT, CDR2 SNEGSKA (reference sequence). The CDR3 region is CSLSRRGFDGELFF. The DNA for the CDR3 is TGCAGCCTCTCGCGAAGGGGGTTTGACGGGGAGCTGTTTTTT.

The chain carries TRBV6-1 and TRBJ1-6; D is uncertain. CDR1 MNHNS and CDR2 SASEGT come from the germline V gene. The CDR3 extends over 14 amino acids. V was clipped by 7 bases and J by 0 bases, with 7 bases between them. DNA of the CDR3: TGTGCCAGCAAACGGAGCTCCTATAATTCACCCCTCCACTTT. It is translated as CASKRSSYNSPLHF.

The chain uses TRBV7-6 and TRBJ2-3, with D perhaps matching TRBD2 (6 bases). The V and J ends lost 8 bases and 7 bases respectively, with 19 bases between them. Germline V CDR1 and CDR2: SGHVS, FNYEAQ. The CDR3 totals 14 residues. The CDR3 loop reads CASRPAGRGNTQYF. The DNA of the CDR3 is TGTGCCAGCCGACCGGCGGGAAGAGGGAATACGCAGTATTTT.

This sequence joins TRBV20-1 and TRBJ2-5; 12 positions agree with TRBD2. V trimming: 6 bases; J trimming: 5 bases; junction bases outside the gene matches: 7. The length of the CDR3 is 14 residues. Germline V gene data show CDR1 as DFQATT and CDR2 as SNEGSKA (reference sequence). CDR3 residues: CSATRTSGIETQYF. CDR3 nucleotide sequence: TGCAGTGCCACCAGGACTAGCGGGATTGAGACCCAGTACTTC.

V gene TRBV6-5 combines with J gene TRBJ2-7; 8 bases are shared with TRBD1. Germline CDR1 and CDR2: MNHEY and SVGAGI. This CDR3 spans 16 amino acids. The junction had 8 bases not matched to a gene; V was cut back by 2 bases and J by 2 bases. The CDR3 spells CASSYEAADRAYEQYF. The CDR3 coding sequence is TGTGCCAGCAGTTACGAAGCGGCGGACAGGGCCTACGAGCAGTACTTC.

The chain carries TRBV7-3 and TRBJ2-6; TRBD1 matches at 7 bases. This CDR3 region has 15 residues. With V trimmed by 5 bases and J by 4 bases, 5 bases remained unmatched. Germline loops: CDR1 SGHTA, CDR2 FQGTGA. CDR3 bases: TGTGCCAGCAGCGTAGGGACAGCCGGGGCCAACGTCCTGACTTTC. This encodes CASSVGTAGANVLTF.

In DNA, the CDR3 is TGCAGCGTGGGGACTAGCGGGACCAACAATGAGCAGTTCTTC. It encodes CSVGTSGTNNEQFF. This chain joins TRBV29-1 and TRBJ2-1; 13 bases align to TRBD2. The germline V gene has CDR1 SQVTM and CDR2 ANQGSEA. The CDR3 contains 14 residues. The trim removed 6 bases at V and 5 bases at J, leaving 4 bases unmatched.

The chain couples TRBV4-2 to TRBJ1-2; weak D call: TRBD1 (5 bases). Germline CDR1 and CDR2: LGHNA and YNFKEQ. This CDR3 contains 13 residues. V lost 0 bases, J lost 8 bases, and 10 bases lay in between. The CDR3 here is CASSQDLGTGYTF. The CDR3 DNA reads as TGTGCCAGCAGCCAAGATTTGGGGACGGGCTACACCTTC.

This clonotype was seen a single time. The CDR3 protein is CSVSGQASEQYF. DNA for the CDR3: TGCAGCGTATCAGGGCAGGCTTCCGAGCAGTACTTC. This chain uses TRBV29-1 with TRBJ2-7; the D gene is possibly TRBD1 (5 bases). Germline loops: CDR1 SQVTM, CDR2 ANQGSEA. The CDR3 totals 12 residues. V was shortened by 6 bases and J by 6 bases, with 15 bases between the two germline ends.